A selection of T cell receptor beta chains follows, all from one sample in a study of identical twins. TCRdb used MiXCR to reprocess the 5' RACE reads, holding one entry per CDR3 protein. In the table there are some 440,000 distinct CDR3 sequences, 24% of which are singletons. The data also belong to a second study, concerning T cells expressing NK-cell markers.

The sequencing input was CD4+ T cells sorted from blood. The receptors come from a woman between 18 and 30 years old in good health. Each CDR3 is given with its conserved first and last residue. The D gene is left open where the match is weak. Only some rows state a clone size, as once, few, many or a class for expanded clones.

d_call	v_call	clone_size	cdr3_length	j_call	cdr3_nt	cdr3_aa
.	TRBV11-1	.	14	TRBJ2-3	TGTGCCAGCAGCCGGGACCGGCGTGCAGATACGCAGTATTTT	CASSRDRRADTQYF
.	TRBV3-1	.	15	TRBJ2-6	TGTGCCAGCAGCCAATACGGGGCCGGGGCCAACGTCCTGACTTTC	CASSQYGAGANVLTF
.	TRBV5-1	.	15	TRBJ2-1	TGCGCCAGCAGCTTGGTGGCGAACGCCTACAATGAGCAGTTCTTC	CASSLVANAYNEQFF
.	TRBV11-2	few	14	TRBJ2-7	TGTGCCAGCAGCTTAGCCCACCACTCCTACGAGCAGTACTTC	CASSLAHHSYEQYF
TRBD2	TRBV6-1	.	14	TRBJ2-7	TGTGCCAGCAGCTTCATTCAGGGAGGGAGAGAGCAGTACTTC	CASSFIQGGREQYF
.	TRBV9	few	15	TRBJ2-1	TGTGCCAGCAGCCCGCGGTTGTCGAGGGGGAATGAGCAGTTCTTC	CASSPRLSRGNEQFF
TRBD2	TRBV9	.	15	TRBJ2-3	TGTGCCAGCAGCGTCGGGACTAGCGGGATGGATACGCAGTATTTT	CASSVGTSGMDTQYF
.	TRBV7-3	few	12	TRBJ2-7	TGTGCCAGCAGCTTACCATACGGCGAGCAGTACTTC	CASSLPYGEQYF
.	TRBV6-5	.	17	TRBJ2-3	TGTGCCAGCAGTTACTCTGTAGCGGTTCTTAGCACAGATACGCAGTATTTT	CASSYSVAVLSTDTQYF
TRBD1	TRBV4-3	few	15	TRBJ2-7	TGCGCCAGCAGCCAAGGCCCAGGGGGCTTCTACGAGCAGTACTTC	CASSQGPGGFYEQYF
.	TRBV11-2	few	16	TRBJ2-2	TGTGCCAGCAACCCCTTCTCGCCGAGGAACACCGGGGAGCTGTTTTTT	CASNPFSPRNTGELFF
.	TRBV5-1	.	12	TRBJ2-7	TGCGCCAGCAGGCTCAGGGGATACGAGCAGTACTTC	CASRLRGYEQYF
.	TRBV5-1	.	16	TRBJ1-1	TGCGCCAGCAGCTTGATTCCCCCAGGGGTGAACACTGAAGCTTTCTTT	CASSLIPPGVNTEAFF
.	TRBV11-2	.	17	TRBJ2-1	TGTGCCAGCAGCCCCCGGGGTGCGGCGTCGTCCTACAATGAGCAGTTCTTC	CASSPRGAASSYNEQFF
.	TRBV6-2/TRBV6-3	few	16	TRBJ2-1	TGTGCCAGCAGTTCGCTTTCTAGCGTATACTACAATGAGCAGTTCTTC	CASSSLSSVYYNEQFF
.	TRBV6-1	.	12	TRBJ2-1	TGTGCCAGCAGTGAAAATAGCAATGAGCAGTTCTTC	CASSENSNEQFF
.	TRBV19	.	13	TRBJ2-2	TGTGCCAGTAGTATGTCGGGACTCGGGGAGCTGTTTTTT	CASSMSGLGELFF
TRBD2	TRBV15	.	14	TRBJ2-1	TGTGCCACGGGGCATGGGACTACGGGCAATGAGCAGTTCTTC	CATGHGTTGNEQFF
.	TRBV12-3/TRBV12-4	many	12	TRBJ2-7	TGTGCCAGCAGTTTCTCACAGGTTGTGCAGTACTTC	CASSFSQVVQYF
TRBD2	TRBV12-3/TRBV12-4	few	14	TRBJ2-1	TGTGCCAGCACCCTGGGGAGGGCTAACAATGAGCAGTTCTTC	CASTLGRANNEQFF
.	TRBV5-1	.	16	TRBJ2-3	TGCGCCAGCAGCTTGGGGGGCTATCAGGTCACAGATACGCAGTATTTT	CASSLGGYQVTDTQYF
.	TRBV10-3	few	13	TRBJ1-5	TGTGCCATCGGCAGGGAGAGCAATCAGCCCCAGCATTTT	CAIGRESNQPQHF
.	TRBV20-1	.	12	TRBJ2-3	TGCAGTGCTAGACCTGGGGCGGGGACGCAGTATTTT	CSARPGAGTQYF
.	TRBV7-9	.	13	TRBJ2-1	TGTGCCAGCAGCTTTAGACTGTTCAATGAGCAGTTCTTC	CASSFRLFNEQFF
TRBD1	TRBV29-1	few	15	TRBJ2-1	TGCAGCGGGCGTACCGGGACAGGAAAGCTTAATGAGCAGTTCTTC	CSGRTGTGKLNEQFF
.	TRBV27	few	12	TRBJ1-1	TGTGCCAGCAGACAGGGTTGGGCTGAAGCTTTCTTT	CASRQGWAEAFF
TRBD2	TRBV9	.	17	TRBJ2-2	TGTGCCAGCAGGGCACGAGACATTGCGGGAGCCACCGGGGAGCTGTTTTTT	CASRARDIAGATGELFF
.	TRBV7-2	.	13	TRBJ2-2	TGTGCCAGCAGGGTCGGGAACACCGGGGAGCTGTTTTTT	CASRVGNTGELFF
.	TRBV6-1	.	15	TRBJ2-5	TGTGCCAGCAGTGAAGCGCCAGGGTACCAAGAGACCCAGTACTTC	CASSEAPGYQETQYF
TRBD1	TRBV6-1	.	16	TRBJ2-5	TGTGCCAGCAGCCCGGGACAGGGGTCCCACCAAGAGACCCAGTACTTC	CASSPGQGSHQETQYF
.	TRBV5-1	.	14	TRBJ1-1	TGCGCCAGCAGCTTGAAGGGCGGTGGCACTGAAGCTTTCTTT	CASSLKGGGTEAFF
.	TRBV5-6	few	12	TRBJ2-7	TGTGCCAGCAGCTTGCAGAACTACGAGCAGTACTTC	CASSLQNYEQYF
TRBD1	TRBV6-1	few	14	TRBJ2-7	TGTGCCAGCAGTGAGAGACAGGGCTCCTACGAGCAGTACTTC	CASSERQGSYEQYF